This T cell receptor (beta chain) was sequenced for a study of T cells in Graves' hyperthyroidism and ophthalmopathy. Findings and limits, study-wide: Most clonotypes expanded in thyroid above 0.001 were likewise present in blood.

Template material for amplifying TCR beta CDR3 regions consisted of RNA transcripts. HTBI primers were employed in a first-round RT-PCR of the TCR CDR3. TCRdb processed the multiplex PCR reads anew with MiXCR; each CDR3 protein has one entry. Here the sample spans hundreds of thousands of distinct CDR3 sequences, 15% to 20% being singletons. A note on this clonotype: No antigen is known for it.

Each person with ophthalmopathy scored at least 3 on the Clinical Activity Score, reached NOSPECS grade 4 or higher, and had been ill under 3 months. The study left out patients who had uncontrolled infection, other autoimmune disease, pregnancy or lactation. Fresh 10 ml peripheral blood yielded PBMCs. V lost 6 bases to trimming and J lost 0 bases, with 12 bases between them. The CDR3 spans 14 residues. Germline CDR1 DFQATT, CDR2 SNEGSKA (reference sequence). The sample comprised blood. The clonotype originates from a woman between 18 and 29 years old with Graves' ophthalmopathy. The chain carries TRBV20-1 and TRBJ1-3; D possibly corresponds to TRBD1 (5 bases). The CDR3 loop is CSAPTESSGNTIYF. Written as DNA, the CDR3 is TGCAGTGCCCCGACAGAGAGCTCTGGAAACACCATATATTTT.